This T cell receptor (beta chain) was sequenced for a study of T-cell reconstitution after alpha-beta-depleted transplantation in children. This clonotype was recorded a few times. Its matching antigen is unknown. Unique molecular identifiers were incorporated when the TCRbeta library was constructed. In TCRdb, the PCR reads were re-called with MiXCR into one record per CDR3 protein. The repertoire includes approximately 400,000 distinct CDR3 sequences, around 15% of them detected once, and 25% to 30% sits in the top ten. Study-level points and caveats: At day 60, the high TCRbeta diversity found in some patients originated from recipient T cells and thymic progenitors that had survived. Expanded graft clones, several hundred of them, were reportedly the source of alpha-beta T cells about two months after transplant. One year after transplant, T-cell counts and diversity came mostly from newly produced T cells.

This clonotype originated in a boy younger than two who had a stem cell transplant for Wiskott-Aldrich syndrome, so the T cells may come from the graft donor. The material was PBMCs, mostly from graft donor cells, obtained 360 days after TCRalphabeta/CD19-depleted stem cell transplant.

CDR3: CASSDSGRGETQYF. CDR3 sequence (DNA): TGTGCCAGCAGCGACAGCGGGAGGGGGGAGACCCAGTACTTC. The chain couples TRBV7-2 to TRBJ2-5; 10 bases are shared with TRBD2. V was pared by 5 bases and J by 5 bases, with 5 bases of the junction left unmatched. The CDR3 sequence is 14 residues long. CDR1 and CDR2 from the germline V gene are SGHTA and FQGNSA.